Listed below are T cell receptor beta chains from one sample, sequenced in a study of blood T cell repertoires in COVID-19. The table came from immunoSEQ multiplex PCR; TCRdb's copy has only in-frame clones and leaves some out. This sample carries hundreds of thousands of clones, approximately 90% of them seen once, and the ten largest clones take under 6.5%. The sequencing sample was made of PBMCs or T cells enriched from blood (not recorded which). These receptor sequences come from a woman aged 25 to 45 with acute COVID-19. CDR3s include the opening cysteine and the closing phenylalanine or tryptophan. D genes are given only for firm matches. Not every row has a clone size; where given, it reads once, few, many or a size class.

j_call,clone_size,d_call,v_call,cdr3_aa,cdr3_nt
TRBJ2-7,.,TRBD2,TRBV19,CASSARLAAYEQYF,TGTGCCAGTAGTGCCAGACTAGCGGCCTACGAGCAGTACTTC
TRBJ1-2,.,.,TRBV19,CASWTAYGYTF,TGTGCCAGTTGGACAGCCTATGGCTACACCTTC
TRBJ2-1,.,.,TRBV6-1,CASVTPSRPNEQFF,TGTGCCAGCGTCACCCCTAGTCGTCCCAATGAGCAGTTCTTC
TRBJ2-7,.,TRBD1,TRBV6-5,CASSYGGQGVYEQYF,TGTGCCAGCAGTTACGGGGGACAGGGTGTCTACGAGCAGTACTTC
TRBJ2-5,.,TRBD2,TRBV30,CAWSVLAGPQETQYF,TGTGCCTGGAGTGTACTAGCGGGTCCTCAAGAGACCCAGTACTTC
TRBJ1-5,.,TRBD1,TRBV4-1,CASSRDPGQAYQPQHF,TGCGCCAGCAGCCGTGATCCGGGACAGGCTTATCAGCCCCAGCATTTT
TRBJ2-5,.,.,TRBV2,CASSEAWQKETQYF,TGTGCCAGCAGTGAAGCGTGGCAAAAAGAGACCCAGTACTTC
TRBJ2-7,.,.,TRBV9,CASSVGGGIPSEQYF,TGTGCCAGCAGCGTAGGAGGGGGAATCCCGAGCGAGCAGTACTTC
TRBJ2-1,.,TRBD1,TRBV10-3,CAISEATGTGRSNEQFF,TGTGCCATCAGTGAAGCAACCGGGACAGGGAGGAGTAATGAGCAGTTCTTC
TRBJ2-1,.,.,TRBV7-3,CASSDVQRSSYNEQFF,TGTGCCAGCAGCGATGTCCAAAGGAGCTCCTACAATGAGCAGTTCTTC
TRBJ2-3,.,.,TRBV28,CASSFGLALGDTQYF,TGTGCCAGCAGTTTCGGTCTAGCCCTAGGAGATACGCAGTATTTT
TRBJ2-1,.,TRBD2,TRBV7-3,CASSLIREGEQFF,TGTGCCAGCAGCTTAATAAGGGAGGGGGAGCAGTTCTTC
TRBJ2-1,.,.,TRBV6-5,CASSYALAGGEQFF,TGTGCCAGCAGTTACGCCCTAGCTGGCGGTGAGCAGTTCTTC
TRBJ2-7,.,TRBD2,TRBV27,CASSLVSGAPYEQYF,TGTGCCAGCAGTTTAGTTAGCGGGGCGCCTTACGAGCAGTACTTC
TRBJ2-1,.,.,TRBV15,CATSANRAGEQFF,TGTGCCACCAGCGCCAACAGGGCCGGAGAGCAGTTCTTC
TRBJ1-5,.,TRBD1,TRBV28,CASSPDRTGDSNQPQHF,TGTGCCAGCAGTCCCGACCGGACAGGGGATAGCAATCAGCCCCAGCATTTT
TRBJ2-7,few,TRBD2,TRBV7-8,CASSLDAGVSYF,TGTGCCAGCAGCTTAGACGCGGGGGTATCGTACTTC
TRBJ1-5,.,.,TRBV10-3,CAISERDVGLGQPQHF,TGTGCCATCAGTGAGCGCGACGTGGGGCTGGGTCAGCCCCAGCATTTT
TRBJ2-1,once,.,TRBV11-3,CASSLETGTGKQFF,TGTGCCAGCAGCTTAGAAACAGGTACCGGTAAGCAGTTCTTC
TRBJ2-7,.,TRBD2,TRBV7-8,CASSLGTSGIIHEQYF,TGTGCCAGCAGCTTAGGGACTAGCGGGATTATCCACGAGCAGTACTTC
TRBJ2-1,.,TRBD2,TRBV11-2,CASRQVGSGTYNEQFF,TGTGCCAGCAGACAGGTTGGTAGCGGGACCTACAATGAGCAGTTCTTC
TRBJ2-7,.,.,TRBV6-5,CASSATGTSYEQYF,TGTGCCAGCAGCGCCACCGGGACTTCCTACGAGCAGTACTTC
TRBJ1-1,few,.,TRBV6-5,CASRGGFAEAFF,TGTGCCTCACGGGGGGGTTTCGCTGAAGCTTTCTTT
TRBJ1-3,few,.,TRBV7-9,CASSLGPGGSTIYF,TGTGCCAGCAGCTTAGGACCCGGGGGATCCACCATATATTTT
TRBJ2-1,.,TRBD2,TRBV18,CASSPGGSYNEQFF,TGTGCCAGCTCACCGGGAGGGTCCTACAATGAGCAGTTCTTC
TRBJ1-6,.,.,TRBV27,CASKINGGVNSPLHF,TGTGCCAGCAAAATAAACGGGGGGGTTAATTCACCCCTCCACTTT
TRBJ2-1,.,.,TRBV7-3,CASGLSSGDEQFF,TGTGCCAGCGGACTTAGCAGTGGGGATGAGCAGTTCTTC
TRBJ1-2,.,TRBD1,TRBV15,CATSTTRGFNYGYTF,TGTGCCACCAGCACTACCAGGGGGTTTAACTATGGCTACACCTTC
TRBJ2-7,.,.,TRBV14,CASSLQGGPRYEQYF,TGTGCCAGCAGCCTACAGGGGGGGCCCCGCTACGAGCAGTACTTC
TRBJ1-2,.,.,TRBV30,CAWSVFRDSNYGYTF,TGTGCCTGGAGTGTATTCCGGGATTCTAACTATGGCTACACCTTC
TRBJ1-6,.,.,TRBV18,CASSPPAEHSPLHF,TGTGCCAGCTCACCACCGGCAGAACATTCACCCCTCCACTTT
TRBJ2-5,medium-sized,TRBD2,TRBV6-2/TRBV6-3,CASSTSGGAPETQYF,TGTGCCAGCAGTACTAGCGGGGGGGCTCCGGAGACCCAGTACTTC
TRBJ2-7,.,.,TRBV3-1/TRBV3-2,CASSHGVSYEQYF,TGTGCCAGCAGCCACGGGGTCTCCTACGAGCAGTACTTC
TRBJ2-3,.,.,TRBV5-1,CASSLLPVGTGDTQYF,TGCGCCAGCAGCTTGCTTCCGGTTGGAACAGGAGATACGCAGTATTTT
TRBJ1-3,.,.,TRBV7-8,CASSLGGAKGNTIYF,TGTGCCAGCAGCTTGGGGGGGGCTAAAGGAAACACCATATATTTT
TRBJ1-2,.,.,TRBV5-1,CASSLEGRVNYGYTF,TGCGCCAGCAGCTTGGAGGGCAGGGTAAACTATGGCTACACCTTC
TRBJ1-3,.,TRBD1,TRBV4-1,CASSQDPTTGVLNTIYF,TGCGCCAGCAGCCAAGACCCTACGACAGGGGTGTTGAACACCATATATTTT